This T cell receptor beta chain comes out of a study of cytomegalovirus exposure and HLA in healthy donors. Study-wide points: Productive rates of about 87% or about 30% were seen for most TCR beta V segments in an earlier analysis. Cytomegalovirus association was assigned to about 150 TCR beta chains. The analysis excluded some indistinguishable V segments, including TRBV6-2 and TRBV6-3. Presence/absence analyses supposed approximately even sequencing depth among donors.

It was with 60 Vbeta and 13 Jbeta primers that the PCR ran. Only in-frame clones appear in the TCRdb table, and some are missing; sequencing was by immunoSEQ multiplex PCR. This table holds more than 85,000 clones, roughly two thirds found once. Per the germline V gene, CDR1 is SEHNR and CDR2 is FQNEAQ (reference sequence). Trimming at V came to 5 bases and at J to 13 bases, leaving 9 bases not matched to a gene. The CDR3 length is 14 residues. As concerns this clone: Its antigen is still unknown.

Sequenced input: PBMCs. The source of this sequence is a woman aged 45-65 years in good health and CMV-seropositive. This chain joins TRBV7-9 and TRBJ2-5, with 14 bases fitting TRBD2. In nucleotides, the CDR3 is TGTGCCAGCAGCATGGGACTAGCGGGAGACCTGCCGTACTTC. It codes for CASSMGLAGDLPYF.